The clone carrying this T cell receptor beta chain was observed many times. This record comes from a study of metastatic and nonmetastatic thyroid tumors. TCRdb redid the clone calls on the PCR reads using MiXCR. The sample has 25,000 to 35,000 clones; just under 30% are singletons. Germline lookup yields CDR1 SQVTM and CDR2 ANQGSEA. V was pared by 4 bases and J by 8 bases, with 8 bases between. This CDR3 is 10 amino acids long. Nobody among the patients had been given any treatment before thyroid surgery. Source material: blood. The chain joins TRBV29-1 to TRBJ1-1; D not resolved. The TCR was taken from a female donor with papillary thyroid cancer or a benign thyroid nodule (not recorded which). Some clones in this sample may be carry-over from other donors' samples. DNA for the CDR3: TGCAGCGTTGTTGTGGCAGAAGCTTTCTTT. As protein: CSVVVAEAFF.